This T cell receptor beta chain was recorded in a study of blood T cell repertoires in COVID-19. Study as a whole: Both acute and convalescent COVID-19 samples were obtained from the United States, Italy and Spain. T cells, B-cell-depleted T cells, or PBMCs supplied cDNA or gDNA.

The CDR3 has 15 amino acids. V was pared by 0 bases and J by 4 bases, with 7 bases of the junction left unmatched. Germline-derived CDR1 and CDR2 are SGDLS and YYNGEE. Original handling: The assay estimated nucleated cells by amplifying reference gene primers. The table came from immunoSEQ multiplex PCR; TCRdb's copy has only in-frame clones and leaves some out. V and J calls plus clone size are reproduced from that table; the DNA served to infer D and trimming. The sample includes 200,000 to 250,000 clones, around 84% of them seen just once. V and J are TRBV9 and TRBJ2-7; 7 bases are a match to TRBD1. This TCR came from a man at least 80 years old with acute or convalescent COVID-19. Sequenced input: peripheral blood. The CDR3 DNA reads TGTGCCAGCAGCGTAGAGCCGGGACAGATATACGAGCAGTACTTC. Translated: CASSVEPGQIYEQYF.